This T cell receptor (beta chain) derives from a study of tumour-infiltrating T cells in Burkitt lymphoma. As for the study in general: Repertoire clonality predicted overall and progression-free survival.

Study-wide results and limits: Several public clonotypes recurred in numerous Burkitt lymphoma patients.

A word on this clone: Its antigen is as yet unknown.

V lost 4 bases and J 6 bases, leaving 10 bases between the germline ends. CDR1 is SGDLS and CDR2 is YYNGEE in the germline V gene. CDR3 length equals 13 residues. Profiled with immunoSEQ multiplex PCR; TCRdb holds only in-frame clones, not every one. In the table there are approximately 46,000 clones, roughly 30% of which are singletons. The sequenced sample was tumor tissue. This clonotype originated in a human donor with Burkitt lymphoma. The V gene is TRBV9, the J gene TRBJ2-2; D unclear. The CDR3 DNA reads TGTGCCAGCAGCCCCGCCCCCGCCGGGGAGCTGTTTTTT. Translated: CASSPAPAGELFF.